Each of the 8 T cell receptor beta chains below was sequenced from the same sample in a study of a mutant IDH1 vaccine in newly diagnosed glioma. These receptors are not linked to any known antigen. TCRdb's copy holds only in-frame clones and misses some; the assay was immunoSEQ multiplex PCR. Altogether about 84,000 clones are present, more than 80% being singletons, with the ten largest covering about 5.7%. Documented time point: week 47, end of study. Doses consisted of 300 ug of mutant IDH1 20-mer peptide each, paired with topical imiquimod. The specimen was PBMCs, collected from a glioma patient whose treatment included an IDH1 peptide vaccine. The receptor set was obtained from a man aged 35 to 55 with glioma.

This clone appeared a single time. This chain uses TRBV5-1 with TRBJ1-3; the D gene is possibly TRBD1 (5 bases). Per the germline V gene, CDR1 is SGHRS and CDR2 is YFSETQ. This CDR3 region has 15 residues. The ends were cut back, 4 bases at V and 3 bases at J, with 14 bases in the middle. The CDR3, as DNA: TGCGCCAGCAGCGGAACCGGGACTAATGGAAACACCATATATTTT. Translating gives CASSGTGTNGNTIYF.

V gene TRBV9 combines with J gene TRBJ2-7, with 9 bases fitting TRBD1. V lost 0 bases and J lost 2; bases outside the gene matches: 9. Germline V gene data show CDR1 as SGDLS and CDR2 as YYNGEE. The CDR3 sequence is 17 residues long. The chain's CDR3 is CASSVGPRTGDPYEQYF. In DNA, the CDR3 is TGTGCCAGCAGCGTAGGGCCCCGGACAGGGGACCCCTACGAGCAGTACTTC.

The chain has TRBV7-3 and TRBJ2-1; D possibly uses TRBD1 or TRBD2 (5 bases each). V lost 0 bases to trimming and J lost 12 bases, with 12 bases between them. CDR1 and CDR2 (germline): SGHTA, FQGTGA. This CDR3 contains 13 residues. The CDR3 coding sequence is TGTGCCAGCAGCTTAACGATCGGGGCAGGGCAGTTCTTC. It codes for CASSLTIGAGQFF.

This clone has only a few counts. The chain links TRBV29-1 to TRBJ1-2; no clear D gene. Germline loops: CDR1 SQVTM, CDR2 ANQGSEA. With 3 bases removed from V and 7 bases from J, the gap between germline ends came to 18 bases. The CDR3 sequence is 14 residues long. CDR3 sequence (DNA): TGCAGCGTTGACCGACGCCTCGCCGCGGCTGGCTACACCTTC. Its protein is CSVDRRLAAAGYTF.

This clone was counted only a few times. The chain carries TRBV12-5 and TRBJ1-1; 7 nucleotides match TRBD1. This CDR3 region has 17 residues. J gave up 0 bases and V 2 bases, and 9 bases lay outside the gene matches. Germline lookup yields CDR1 LGHNT and CDR2 FRNRAP. The CDR3 sequence: CASGLILGTALNTEAFF. The DNA for the CDR3 is TGTGCTAGTGGTTTGATCCTCGGGACAGCCTTGAACACTGAAGCTTTCTTT.

CDR3 in DNA: TGTGCTAGTGGTTTGGTACACGGCCGAAATCAGCCCCAGCATTTT. Translated, it gives CASGLVHGRNQPQHF. This chain uses TRBV12-5 with TRBJ1-5; no reliable D call. Trimming removed 0 bases at V and 4 bases at J, with 10 bases between. Germline V gives CDR1 LGHNT, CDR2 FRNRAP. CDR3 size: 15 residues.

J is TRBJ2-7 and V is TRBV30; no clear D gene. The germline CDR1 and CDR2 sequences are GTSNPN and SVGIG (reference sequence). CDR3 length: 13 amino acids. Trimming cost V 2 bases and J 9 bases, with 17 bases left between them. CDR3 amino acids: CAWSLSVETVQYF. The CDR3 DNA is TGTGCCTGGAGTCTATCGGTTGAGACGGTGCAGTACTTC.

This clone came up a few times. DNA for the CDR3: TGTGCCAGCAGTCCTAGGGACAGGGGGACTGAAGCTTTCTTT. Protein product: CASSPRDRGTEAFF. This chain connects TRBV2 to TRBJ1-1; TRBD1 aligns across 11 bases. The length of the CDR3 is 14 residues. Germline-derived CDR1 and CDR2 are SNHLY and FYNNEI. V trimming: 5 bases; J trimming: 5 bases; junction bases outside the gene matches: 4.